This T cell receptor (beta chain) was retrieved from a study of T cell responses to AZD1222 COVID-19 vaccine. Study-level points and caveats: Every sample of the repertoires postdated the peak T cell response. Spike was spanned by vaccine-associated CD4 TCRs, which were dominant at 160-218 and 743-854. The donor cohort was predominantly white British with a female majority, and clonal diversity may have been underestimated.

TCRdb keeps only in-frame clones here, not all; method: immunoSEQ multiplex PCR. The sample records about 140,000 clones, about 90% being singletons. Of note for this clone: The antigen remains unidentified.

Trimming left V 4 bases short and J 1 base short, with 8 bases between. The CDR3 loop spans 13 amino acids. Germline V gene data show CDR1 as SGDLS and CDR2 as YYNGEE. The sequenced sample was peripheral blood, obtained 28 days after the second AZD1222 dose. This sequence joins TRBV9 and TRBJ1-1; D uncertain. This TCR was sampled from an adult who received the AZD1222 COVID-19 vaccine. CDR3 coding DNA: TGTGCCAGCAGCTCTACTCAGAACACTGAAGCTTTCTTT. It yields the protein CASSSTQNTEAFF.